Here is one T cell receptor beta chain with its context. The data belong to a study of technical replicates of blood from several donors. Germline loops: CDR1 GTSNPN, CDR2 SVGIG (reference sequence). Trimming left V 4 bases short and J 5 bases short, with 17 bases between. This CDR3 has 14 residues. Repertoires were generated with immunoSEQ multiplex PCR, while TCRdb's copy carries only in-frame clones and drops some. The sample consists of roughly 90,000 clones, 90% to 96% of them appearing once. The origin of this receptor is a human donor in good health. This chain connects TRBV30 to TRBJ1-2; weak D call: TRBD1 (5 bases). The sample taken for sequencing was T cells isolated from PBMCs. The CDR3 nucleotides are TGTGCCTGGATGAGCACAGGTGGATATTATGGCTACACCTTC. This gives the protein CAWMSTGGYYGYTF.